This T cell receptor beta chain was sequenced in a study of STAT5B mutations in CD4+ large granular lymphocyte leukemia. TCRdb's table, derived via immunoSEQ multiplex PCR, lists solely in-frame clones and lacks some. The table shows about 33,000 clones, with 70% to 75% occurring only once. The CDR3 spans 12 residues. V dropped 2 bases and J dropped 4 bases, with 3 bases sitting between them. The germline V gene encodes CDR1 SGHNT and CDR2 YYREEE (reference sequence). The chain combines TRBV5-4 with TRBJ2-2; D uncertain. This sequence was found in a human donor in good health. The sequencing sample was made of CD4+ T cells from blood buffy coats. The CDR3, as DNA: TGTGCCAGCAGCTTTGTCACCGGGGAGCTGTTTTTT. Its translation: CASSFVTGELFF.